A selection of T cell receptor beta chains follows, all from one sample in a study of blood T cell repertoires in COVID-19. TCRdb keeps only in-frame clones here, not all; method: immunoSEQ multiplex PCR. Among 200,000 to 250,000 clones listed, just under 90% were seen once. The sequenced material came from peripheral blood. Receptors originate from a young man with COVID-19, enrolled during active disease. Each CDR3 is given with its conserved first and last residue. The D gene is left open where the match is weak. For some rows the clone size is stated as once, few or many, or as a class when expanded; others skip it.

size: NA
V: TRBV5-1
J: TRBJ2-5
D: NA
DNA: TGCGCCAGCAGCTTGGCGGGGGTCCAAGAGACCCAGTACTTC
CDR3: CASSLAGVQETQYF

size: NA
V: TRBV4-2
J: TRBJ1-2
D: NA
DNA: TGTGCCAGCAGCCAAGCCAACTTCGGGGGGGCGATCGATTATGGCTACACCTTC
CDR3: CASSQANFGGAIDYGYTF

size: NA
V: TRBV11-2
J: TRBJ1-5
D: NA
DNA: TGTGCCAGCAGCCCGACAGGTTCGAATCAGCCCCAGCATTTT
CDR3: CASSPTGSNQPQHF

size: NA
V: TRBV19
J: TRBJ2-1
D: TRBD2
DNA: TGTGCCAGTAGCCGCACTAGCGGTTCTAGCTCCTACAATGAGCAGTTCTTC
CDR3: CASSRTSGSSSYNEQFF

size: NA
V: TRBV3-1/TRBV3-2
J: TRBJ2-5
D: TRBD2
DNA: TGTGCCAGCAGCCAAGATACCTCTAGCGGGTACGGTAGGGAGACCCAGTACTTC
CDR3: CASSQDTSSGYGRETQYF

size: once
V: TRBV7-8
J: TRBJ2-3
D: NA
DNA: TGTGCCAGCAAAGAGGGCCCTAGCACAGATACGCAGTATTTT
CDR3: CASKEGPSTDTQYF

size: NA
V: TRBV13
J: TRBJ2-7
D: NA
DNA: TGTGCCAGCACTCCCTTAAGGGGTACCCAGCAGTACTTC
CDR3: CASTPLRGTQQYF

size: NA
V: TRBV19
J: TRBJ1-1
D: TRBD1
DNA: TGTGCCAGTAGGCCCGGACAGGGAAAAGGTGAAGCTTTCTTT
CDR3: CASRPGQGKGEAFF

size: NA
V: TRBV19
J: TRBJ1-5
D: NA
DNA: TGTGCCAGTAGTATACGTGGCAATCAGCCCCAGCATTTT
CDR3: CASSIRGNQPQHF

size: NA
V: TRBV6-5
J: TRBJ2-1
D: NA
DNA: TGTGCCAGCGAAGGACATAATGAGCAGTTCTTC
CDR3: CASEGHNEQFF

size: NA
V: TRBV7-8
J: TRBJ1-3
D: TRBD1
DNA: TGTGCCAGCAGCACAGGGGATTTGAACACCATATATTTT
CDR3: CASSTGDLNTIYF

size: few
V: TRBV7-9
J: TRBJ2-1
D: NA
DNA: TGTGCCAGCAGCTCACGGTGGGCGCCGGGGTACAATGAGCAGTTCTTC
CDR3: CASSSRWAPGYNEQFF

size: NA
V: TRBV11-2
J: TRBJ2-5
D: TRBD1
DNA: TGTGCCAGCAGCTTAGTCCGAACCGGGACAGGGTTTGGGGAGACCCAGTACTTC
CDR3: CASSLVRTGTGFGETQYF

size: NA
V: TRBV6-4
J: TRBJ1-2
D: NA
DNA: TGTGCCAGCAGTGACGACGGGGGGCTGGGCTACACCTTC
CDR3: CASSDDGGLGYTF

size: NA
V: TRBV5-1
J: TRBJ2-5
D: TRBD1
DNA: TGCGCCAGCAGCGTCGGGACAGTCAAAGAGACCCAGTACTTC
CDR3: CASSVGTVKETQYF

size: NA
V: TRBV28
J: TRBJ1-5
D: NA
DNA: TGTGCCAGCACCCCATTCAACAGGGATTATCAGCCCCAGCATTTT
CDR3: CASTPFNRDYQPQHF

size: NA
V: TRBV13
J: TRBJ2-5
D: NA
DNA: TGTGCCAGCAGCTTAGGGCAGGAAGAGACCCAGTACTTC
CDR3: CASSLGQEETQYF

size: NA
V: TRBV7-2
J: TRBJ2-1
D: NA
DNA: TGTGCCAGCAGCCTGGGAGGGGGGTCCTTACTATACAATGAGCAGTTCTTC
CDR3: CASSLGGGSLLYNEQFF

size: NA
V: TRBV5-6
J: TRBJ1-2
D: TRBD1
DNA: TGTGCCAGCACCTCCGGGCAGGGGGCCACCTATGGCTACACCTTC
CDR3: CASTSGQGATYGYTF

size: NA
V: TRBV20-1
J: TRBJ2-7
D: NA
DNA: TGCAGTGCCTCGAGCTCCTACGAGCAGTACTTC
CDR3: CSASSSYEQYF

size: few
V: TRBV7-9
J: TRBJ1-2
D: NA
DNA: TGTGCCAGCAGCTTTGTAGGGAGGGTAGGCTACACCTTC
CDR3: CASSFVGRVGYTF

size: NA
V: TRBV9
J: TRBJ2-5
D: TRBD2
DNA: TGTGCCAGCAGCGCCTCGGGACTAGCGGGAGAGCTAGAGACCCAGTACTTC
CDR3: CASSASGLAGELETQYF

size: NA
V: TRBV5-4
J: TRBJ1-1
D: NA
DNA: TGTGCCAGCAGCTTGGAACAGGGCACCACCGAAGCTTTCTTT
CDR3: CASSLEQGTTEAFF

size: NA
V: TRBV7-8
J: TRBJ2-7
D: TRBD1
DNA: TGTGCCAGCAGCTTAGCGGGACAGGCGCGGTACGAGCAGTACTTC
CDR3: CASSLAGQARYEQYF

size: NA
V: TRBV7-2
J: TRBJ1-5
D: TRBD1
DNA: TGTGCCAGCATACGAGGGGACAGCTCTAATCAGCCCCAGCATTTT
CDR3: CASIRGDSSNQPQHF

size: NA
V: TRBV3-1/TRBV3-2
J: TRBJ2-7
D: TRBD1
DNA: TGTGCCAGCAGCAGACAGGGGGCTAAGGACGAGCAGTACTTC
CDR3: CASSRQGAKDEQYF

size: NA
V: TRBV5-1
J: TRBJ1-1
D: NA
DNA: TGCGCCAGCAGCCCCCCGACAGTTAACACTGAAGCTTTCTTT
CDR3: CASSPPTVNTEAFF

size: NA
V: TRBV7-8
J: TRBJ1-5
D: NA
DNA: TGTGCCAGCAGCTTAGGATTCAGAACAGGGTATAGCAATCAGCCCCAGCATTTT
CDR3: CASSLGFRTGYSNQPQHF

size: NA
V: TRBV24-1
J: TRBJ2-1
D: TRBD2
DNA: TGTGCCACCAGTGATTCTTATGGACTAGCGGCGAATGAGCAGTTCTTC
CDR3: CATSDSYGLAANEQFF

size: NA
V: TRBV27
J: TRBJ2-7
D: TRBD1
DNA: TGTGCCAGCAGTTTATGGGGAAACAGGGGCGGCGAGCAGTACTTC
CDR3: CASSLWGNRGGEQYF